These 13 T cell receptor beta chains originate from one sample sequenced in a study of T cell responses to AZD1222 COVID-19 vaccine. Sequenced by immunoSEQ multiplex PCR; TCRdb stores in-frame clones only, minus some. This sample has around 150,000 clones, with approximately 92% found just once. Sequenced here: peripheral blood, sampled 28 days after the second AZD1222 dose. Every receptor here comes from an adult who received the AZD1222 COVID-19 vaccine.

The rearrangement links TRBV4-1 to TRBJ1-4; D not certain. This CDR3 is built from 16 residues. Trimming removed 1 base from V and 4 bases from J, with 13 bases in between. From germline, CDR1 is MGHRA and CDR2 YSYEKL. CDR3 residues: CASSQVESSLNEKLFF. The CDR3 region has the DNA TGCGCCAGCAGCCAAGTTGAGTCGAGCCTTAATGAAAAACTGTTTTTT.

This clone was observed a handful of times. The chain carries TRBV12-5 and TRBJ1-1; 7 bases are shared with TRBD1. Germline lookup yields CDR1 LGHNT and CDR2 FRNRAP. J was trimmed by 0 bases and V by 0 bases; bases with no gene match: 7. The CDR3 has 17 residues. The CDR3 region has the DNA TGTGCTAGTGGTTTGGTACTAAGGGGGCCGGTGAACACTGAAGCTTTCTTT. Translating it yields CASGLVLRGPVNTEAFF. The full variable domain, in which reference TRBV12-5 and TRBJ1-1 provide the parts outside the CDR3, is DARVTQTPRHKVTEMGQEVTMRCQPILGHNTVFWYRQTMMQGLELLAYFRNRAPLDDSGMPKDRFSAEMPDATLATLKIQPSEPRDSAVYFCASGLVLRGPVNTEAFFGQGTRLTVV.

The chain combines TRBV5-1 with TRBJ1-2; no reliable D call. Between the trimmed V and J ends, which lost 5 bases and 6 bases, there was a span of 14 bases. Germline V gene data show CDR1 as SGHRS and CDR2 as YFSETQ. The CDR3 contains 13 residues. The DNA of the CDR3 is TGCGCCAGCAGAACGAGGGCGGAGGATGGCTACACCTTC. It codes for CASRTRAEDGYTF.

Details on this clone: This CDR3 is also generated by other DNA sequences in the sample. The J gene is TRBJ1-1, the V gene TRBV18; 8 bases line up with TRBD1. Germline CDR1 reads KGHSH; CDR2 reads LQKENI. V lost 6 bases, J lost 3 bases, and 3 bases stayed unmatched. The CDR3 sequence is 13 residues long. The CDR3 sequence is CASSSGQDTEAFF. The CDR3 coding sequence is TGTGCCAGCTCTTCGGGACAGGACACTGAAGCTTTCTTT.

This clone is a singleton in its sample. The V gene is TRBV19, the J gene TRBJ2-6; D is unresolved. There are 15 residues in the CDR3. From germline, CDR1 is LNHDA and CDR2 SQIVND (reference sequence). Between the trimmed V and J ends, which lost 4 bases and 0 bases, there was a span of 7 bases. In DNA form, the CDR3 reads TGTGCCAGTAGTACAGCCCACTCTGGGGCCAACGTCCTGACTTTC. Translating gives CASSTAHSGANVLTF.

The gene calls are TRBV30 and TRBJ1-2; D gene unclear. This CDR3 comprises 12 residues. V dropped 0 bases and J dropped 10 bases, with 12 bases sitting between them. Germline values: CDR1 GTSNPN, CDR2 SVGIG (reference sequence). The CDR3 loop is CAWSVLQTIYTF. CDR3 coding DNA: TGTGCCTGGAGTGTACTCCAGACTATCTACACCTTC. Variable domain in full (rest from reference TRBV30 and TRBJ1-2): SQTIHQWPATLVQPVGSPLSLECTVEGTSNPNLYWYRQAAGRGLQLLFYSVGIGQISSEVPQNLSASRPQDRQFILSSKKLLLSDSGFYLCAWSVLQTIYTFGSGTRLTVV.

J is TRBJ1-2 and V is TRBV3-1 (or the pseudogene TRBV3-2); 7 bases line up with TRBD1. J gave up 3 bases and V 3 bases, and 7 bases lay outside the gene matches. The CDR3 has 15 residues. From germline, CDR1 is LGHDT and CDR2 YNNKEL (reference sequence). CDR3 DNA sequence: TGTGCCAGCAGCCAGACAACCGGGACAGACTATGGCTACACCTTC. Amino acid sequence: CASSQTTGTDYGYTF.

The gene calls are TRBV2 and TRBJ2-7; D remains ambiguous. CDR3 size: 10 residues. Germline V gene sequence: CDR1 SNHLY, CDR2 FYNNEI. V was cut by 8 bases and J by 4 bases, with 6 bases left in between. CDR3 sequence: CASQLYEQYF. The CDR3 DNA follows: TGTGCCAGCCAGTTGTACGAGCAGTACTTC.

The chain uses TRBV11-2 and TRBJ2-2, with unresolved D. V gave up 1 base and J gave up 6 bases, with 9 bases separating them. Germline V lookup: CDR1 SGHAT, CDR2 FQNNGV. CDR3 length equals 14 residues. The CDR3 bases are TGTGCCAGCAGCTTAGCGCTTTATGCCGGGGAGCTGTTTTTT. Translation gives CASSLALYAGELFF.

The rearrangement joins TRBV6-5 to TRBJ1-1; D unclear. Germline CDR1 is MNHEY and CDR2 is SVGAGI. This CDR3 is 13 amino acids long. Trimming cost V 7 bases and J 6 bases, with 15 bases left between them. CDR3 in DNA: TGTGCCAGCACTCAACGGGCAGGCGCTGAAGCTTTCTTT. Protein product: CASTQRAGAEAFF.

The gene calls are TRBV27 and TRBJ1-1; D not certain. Per the germline V gene, CDR1 is MNHEY and CDR2 is SMNVEV (reference sequence). The CDR3 is 14 residues long. V was shortened by 1 base and J by 6 bases, with 12 bases between the two germline ends. The CDR3 loop reads CASSLFVGKPEAFF. In DNA, the CDR3 is TGTGCCAGCAGTTTATTCGTGGGGAAACCTGAAGCTTTCTTT.

The V gene is TRBV19, the J gene TRBJ1-5; D remains unclear. Germline V lookup: CDR1 LNHDA, CDR2 SQIVND (reference sequence). Trimming took off 2 bases at V and 7 bases at J, with 6 bases between the two ends. This CDR3 region has 12 residues. The CDR3 sequence is CASSIPMQPQHF. As DNA, the CDR3 is TGTGCCAGTAGTATACCGATGCAGCCCCAGCATTTT.

The chain has TRBV19 and TRBJ1-6; perhaps TRBD1 as D (5 bases). The CDR3 length is 14 residues. CDR1 LNHDA and CDR2 SQIVND come from the germline V gene (reference sequence). Trimming took off 5 bases at V and 7 bases at J, with 12 bases between the two ends. This chain's CDR3 is CASSPWGTNSPLHF. The CDR3 nucleotides read TGTGCCAGTAGTCCTTGGGGGACCAATTCACCCCTCCACTTT.